What follows are 12 T cell receptor beta chains derived from one specimen sequenced in a study of blood T cell repertoires in COVID-19. The protocol was immunoSEQ multiplex PCR, while the TCRdb copy is restricted to in-frame clones and leaves out a portion. The sample lists 200,000 to 300,000 clones; 92% were seen once. Sequencing was performed on peripheral blood. Every receptor here comes from a man younger than 40 with COVID-19, enrolled during active disease.

The rearrangement joins TRBV2 to TRBJ2-2, with D possibly matching TRBD1 (6 bases). Trimming cost V 10 bases and J 6 bases, with 12 bases left between them. Germline CDR1 and CDR2: SNHLY and FYNNEI. The CDR3 is made up of 12 amino acids. The CDR3: CANTQGPGELFF. CDR3 DNA sequence: TGTGCCAACACACAGGGACCCGGGGAGCTGTTTTTT.

This sequence joins TRBV4-2 and TRBJ2-1; 11 bases align to TRBD2. The CDR3 contains 19 residues. From germline, CDR1 is LGHNA and CDR2 YNFKEQ. The V and J ends lost 2 bases and 6 bases, in that order; junction bases with no gene match: 15. The DNA of the CDR3 is TGTGCCAGCAGCCAACCCGTAGGATTAGCGGGGGGGCATGGCAATGAGCAGTTCTTC. It specifies CASSQPVGLAGGHGNEQFF.

The chain employs TRBV3-1 (or the pseudogene TRBV3-2) and TRBJ1-5, with D hard to call. V gave up 1 base and J gave up 1 base, with 8 bases separating them. Germline V gives CDR1 LGHDT, CDR2 YNNKEL (reference sequence). The CDR3 contains 15 residues. The CDR3 loop reads CASSQAPGSNQPQHF. CDR3 bases: TGTGCCAGCAGCCAAGCCCCGGGGAGCAATCAGCCCCAGCATTTT.

This chain uses TRBV9 with TRBJ2-3; weak D call: TRBD1 (5 bases). The CDR3 loop spans 14 amino acids. V was pared by 2 bases and J by 2 bases, with 9 bases between. Germline V CDR1 and CDR2: SGDLS, YYNGEE. CDR3 protein: CASSVGHYTDTQYF. The CDR3 DNA follows: TGTGCCAGCAGCGTCGGACACTACACAGATACGCAGTATTTT.

This sequence joins TRBV7-2 and TRBJ1-1; possibly TRBD1 for D (6 bases). CDR1 and CDR2 (germline): SGHTA, FQGNSA. The CDR3 spans 15 residues. Trimming removed 4 bases at V and 2 bases at J, with 14 bases between. This CDR3 reads CASSWTAGINTEAFF. The CDR3 DNA is TGTGCCAGCAGCTGGACAGCAGGTATTAACACTGAAGCTTTCTTT.

The chain employs TRBV6-5 and TRBJ1-2; D perhaps matches TRBD1 (5 bases). Trimming stripped 5 bases from V and 5 bases from J, with 12 bases between. Germline V gives CDR1 MNHEY, CDR2 SVGAGI. This CDR3 region has 13 residues. The CDR3 nucleotides read TGTGCCAGCAGTCAACAGGTGGGGTATGGCTACACCTTC. It translates to CASSQQVGYGYTF.

The V and J genes are TRBV19 and TRBJ1-5; D may be TRBD1 (5 bases). Trimming left V 4 bases short and J 6 bases short, with 19 bases between. Germline V CDR1 and CDR2: LNHDA, SQIVND (reference sequence). This CDR3 spans 16 amino acids. Written as DNA, the CDR3 is TGTGCCAGTAGTACCCCCGTAGGGGCTGCGAGTCAGCCCCAGCATTTT. It encodes CASSTPVGAASQPQHF.

The CDR3 region is CASSERNRVETQYF. DNA of the CDR3: TGTGCCAGCAGTGAGAGGAACAGGGTGGAGACCCAGTACTTC. This rearrangement joins TRBV2 to TRBJ2-5; perhaps TRBD1 as D (6 bases). The CDR3 consists of 14 residues. V lost 3 bases and J lost 5, with 13 bases in between. Germline V gives CDR1 SNHLY, CDR2 FYNNEI.

This clone was recorded only once. Other DNA sequences in the sample encode the same CDR3. The rearrangement links TRBV7-9 to TRBJ2-3, with a tentative D call TRBD2 (7 bases). The germline CDR1 and CDR2 sequences are SEHNR and FQNEAQ (reference sequence). V lost 4 bases and J lost 4, with 9 bases in between. The CDR3 covers 13 residues. The CDR3 region is CASSSRGPDTQYF. DNA of the CDR3: TGTGCCAGCAGCTCGCGGGGGCCAGATACGCAGTATTTT.

The rearrangement uses TRBV3-1 (or the pseudogene TRBV3-2) and TRBJ1-2; the match to TRBD1 covers 8 bases. This CDR3 has 14 residues. J was trimmed by 8 bases and V by 5 bases; bases with no gene match: 10. The germline gives CDR1 LGHDT, CDR2 YNNKEL (reference sequence). In DNA form, the CDR3 reads TGTGCCAGCAGCGCCCAGGGGGCTGGAGGCGGCTACACCTTC. Protein sequence: CASSAQGAGGGYTF.

This rearrangement joins TRBV2 to TRBJ2-5; tentative D call: TRBD1 (6 bases). Germline lookup yields CDR1 SNHLY and CDR2 FYNNEI. This CDR3 contains 14 residues. V gave up 7 bases and J gave up 4 bases, with 16 bases separating them. This chain's CDR3 is CASTLVTGRETQYF. CDR3 DNA sequence: TGTGCCAGCACCCTTGTGACAGGAAGAGAGACCCAGTACTTC.

V usage is TRBV5-1 and J usage is TRBJ1-2; TRBD1 agrees at 7 bases. The ends lost 2 bases at V and 3 bases at J; junction bases unmatched: 10. The CDR3 has 16 amino acids. Germline loops: CDR1 SGHRS, CDR2 YFSETQ. The DNA for the CDR3 is TGCGCCAGCAGCTTTGAGGGGACAGTTCCCGACTATGGCTACACCTTC. Protein sequence: CASSFEGTVPDYGYTF.